This is a list of T cell receptor beta chains from one sample in a study of T cell responses to AZD1222 COVID-19 vaccine. Assay used: immunoSEQ multiplex PCR; TCRdb lists only in-frame clones, some missing. The data contain over 100,000 clones, over 75% of them singletons. The source material was peripheral blood, sampled on day 0 of AZD1222 vaccination. These receptors were obtained from an adult in good health. The CDR3 runs from the conserved cysteine through the conserved F or W. The D gene is left open where the match is weak. Size is stated for part of the rows, as once, few or many counts, or as a class when the clone is expanded.

TRBJ2-3	TRBV7-3	-	TRBD2	TGTGCCAGCAGCTTAGCTAGCGGGTTAATAGATACGCAGTATTTT	CASSLASGLIDTQYF
TRBJ2-1	TRBV18	-	-	TGTGCCAGCTCACCAGGGGGCAGTGAGCAGTTCTTC	CASSPGGSEQFF
TRBJ1-5	TRBV6-5	-	-	TGTGCCAGCTCCCCAGGTACGGTAGGCAATCAGCCCCAGCATTTT	CASSPGTVGNQPQHF
TRBJ1-2	TRBV5-4	-	TRBD1	TGTGCCAGCAGCTTGGCGTCAGGGGGGATAGATGGCTACACCTTC	CASSLASGGIDGYTF
TRBJ1-2	TRBV19	-	-	TGTGCCAGTAGTATTCCCCTGGATAACTATGGCTACACCTTC	CASSIPLDNYGYTF
TRBJ2-3	TRBV29-1	once	-	TGCAGCTCTGGGCAAGCGAACACAGATACGCAGTATTTT	CSSGQANTDTQYF
TRBJ1-2	TRBV5-1	once	TRBD1	TGCGCCAGCAGCTTGGCCGGGACAGGGACCCTCGATGGCTACACCTTC	CASSLAGTGTLDGYTF
TRBJ2-2	TRBV19	-	-	TGTGCCAGTAGCATGAACACCGGGGAGCTGTTTTTT	CASSMNTGELFF
TRBJ1-2	TRBV3-1/TRBV3-2	-	TRBD1	TGTGCCAGCAGCCGGACAGGGGTGTCTAACTATGGCTACACCTTC	CASSRTGVSNYGYTF
TRBJ1-1	TRBV6-6	-	-	TGTGCCAGCAGGTATTTTTACAGGAAAAACACTGAAGCTTTCTTT	CASRYFYRKNTEAFF
TRBJ1-2	TRBV5-1	-	-	TGCGCCAGCAGCCCCAGGGAAACGAACTATGGCTACACCTTC	CASSPRETNYGYTF
TRBJ1-2	TRBV7-3	once	-	TGTGCCAGCAGCTTAGACCCCGGGACAAACTATGGCTACACCTTC	CASSLDPGTNYGYTF
TRBJ1-4	TRBV5-1	-	-	TGCGCCAGCAGCCGTGGGGGTTTGGATGAAAAACTGTTTTTT	CASSRGGLDEKLFF
TRBJ2-5	TRBV6-4	once	TRBD1	TGTGCCAGCACCCGGACAGGGGCTGAGACCCAGTACTTC	CASTRTGAETQYF
TRBJ2-5	TRBV6-5	few	TRBD1	TGTGCCAGCAGTCCGGGACAGTCAGCCGGGGAGACCCAGTACTTC	CASSPGQSAGETQYF
TRBJ2-2	TRBV7-8	-	-	TGTGCCAGCAGCGCCTGGACCACAAATACGAACACCGGGGAGCTGTTTTTT	CASSAWTTNTNTGELFF
TRBJ1-5	TRBV24-1	-	-	TGTGCCACCAGTATGCCGGGTGAAAATCAGCCCCAGCATTTT	CATSMPGENQPQHF
TRBJ1-2	TRBV7-8	-	-	TGTGCCAGCTCCCTGGGGGACGGGGGTAACTATGGCTACACCTTC	CASSLGDGGNYGYTF
TRBJ2-2	TRBV5-1	-	-	TGCGCCAGCAGCCCCCCCTTTGAGGGGGAGCTGTTTTTT	CASSPPFEGELFF
TRBJ1-1	TRBV5-1	-	-	TGCGCCAGCAGCCCCGGGACGGTGAACACTGAAGCTTTCTTT	CASSPGTVNTEAFF
TRBJ2-7	TRBV7-8	once	-	TGTGCCAGCAGCTTATGGACGGGCGGGGGCAACGAGCAGTACTTC	CASSLWTGGGNEQYF
TRBJ1-2	TRBV19	-	TRBD1	TGTGCCAGTAGTAGGGACAGTTCTCTCTATGGCTACACCTTC	CASSRDSSLYGYTF
TRBJ1-1	TRBV3-1/TRBV3-2	-	-	TGTGCCAGCAGCCAAGGGATAGGGGAGAACACTGAAGCTTTCTTT	CASSQGIGENTEAFF
TRBJ2-7	TRBV4-3	-	-	TGCGCCAGCAGCCAAGGCCCAGGGATCTACGAGCAGTACTTC	CASSQGPGIYEQYF
TRBJ1-6	TRBV19	-	-	TGTGCCAGTAGTCCGCCAGGGGCTAATTCACCCCTCCACTTT	CASSPPGANSPLHF
TRBJ2-3	TRBV7-9	-	TRBD1	TGTGCCAGCAGCGATGGACAGGGATTAGGCACAGATACGCAGTATTTT	CASSDGQGLGTDTQYF
TRBJ1-2	TRBV5-5	-	TRBD1	TGTGCCAGCAGCTTGCGACAGGGTTTGTATGGCTACACCTTC	CASSLRQGLYGYTF
TRBJ1-6	TRBV5-4	-	-	TGTGCCAGCAGCTTGGCACACGGTAATTCACCCCTCCACTTT	CASSLAHGNSPLHF
TRBJ2-3	TRBV24-1	-	-	TGTGCCACCAGCCAGTCAGATACGCAGTATTTT	CATSQSDTQYF
TRBJ1-2	TRBV14	-	TRBD1	TGTGCCAGCAGCCGACGGCCGGGACAGGGGATGTCGGGCTACACCTTC	CASSRRPGQGMSGYTF
TRBJ1-6	TRBV3-1/TRBV3-2	few	-	TGTGCCAGCAGCCAAGATAGGGGGACCCGGGGAAATTCACCCCTCCACTTT	CASSQDRGTRGNSPLHF
TRBJ2-2	TRBV7-9	-	TRBD1	TGTGCCAGCAGCACAAACAGGGGAAACACCGGGGAGCTGTTTTTT	CASSTNRGNTGELFF
TRBJ1-1	TRBV6-5	-	-	TGTGCCAGCAGTCGGAAAGGGGCTGGTCTCGAAGCTTTCTTT	CASSRKGAGLEAFF
TRBJ2-1	TRBV19	-	-	TGTGCCAGTAGTATTGGAGGGAAACAGTTCTTC	CASSIGGKQFF
TRBJ2-3	TRBV7-9	-	TRBD2	TGTGCCAGCACCCCGACTAGCGGGAGGGGTCGTATCACAGATACGCAGTATTTT	CASTPTSGRGRITDTQYF
TRBJ1-1	TRBV9	-	TRBD1	TGTGCCAGCAGCGTAGCTCCGGCAGGGGGCCATCCAACCTTT	CASSVAPAGGHPTF
TRBJ1-2	TRBV10-3	-	TRBD1	TGTGCCATCAGTCCGGGACAGCGAACCTATGGCTACACCTTC	CAISPGQRTYGYTF
TRBJ1-6	TRBV3-1/TRBV3-2	-	-	TGTGCCAGCAGCCAAGATTCGGACTTGGCCCTCCACTTT	CASSQDSDLALHF
TRBJ2-3	TRBV9	-	TRBD1	TGTGCCAGCAGCGTGACAGGGGCGACGACAGATACGCAGTATTTT	CASSVTGATTDTQYF
TRBJ1-5	TRBV11-2	-	TRBD1	TGTGCCAGCAGCTTGGGGACAGGGTATAATCAGCCCCAGCATTTT	CASSLGTGYNQPQHF